The T cell receptor beta chain under discussion was sequenced for a study of T cell repertoires in cytomegalovirus infection. Concerning this clonotype: The antigen remains unidentified.

The CDR3 has 15 residues. The germline V and J ends were trimmed by 3 bases and 6 bases, with 15 bases remaining between them. CDR1 is MDHEN and CDR2 is SYDVKM in the germline V gene. One entry per CDR3 protein results from TCRdb running MiXCR on the reads. The sample holds fewer than 850,000 distinct CDR3 sequences, almost 30% seen once. Points from the study as a whole: CMV-specific TCR beta clonotypes restricted by HLA-C were the ones dominating the ex vivo response.

This sequence was found in a human donor in good health (CMV status not recorded). Some clones in this sample may be carry-over from other donors' samples. Sequencing used cultured CD8+ T cells from PBMCs, obtained from culture after CMV antigen stimulation. The rearrangement uses TRBV28 and TRBJ1-5, with TRBD1 as a possible D gene (6 bases). The CDR3, as DNA: TGTGCCAGCAGTTTCCCCACAGGGCTCGGTCAGCCCCAGCATTTT. It encodes CASSFPTGLGQPQHF. The whole variable domain, remainder taken from reference TRBV28 and TRBJ1-5, is DVKVTQSSRYLVKRTGEKVFLECVQDMDHENMFWYRQDPGLGLRLIYFSYDVKMKEKGDIPEGYSVSREKKERFSLILESASTNQTSMYLCASSFPTGLGQPQHFGDGTRLSIL.